This TCR beta chain emerged from a study of T-cell reconstitution after alpha-beta-depleted transplantation in children (dated by TCRdb to about 2016). Broadly, across the study: Using TCR repertoire profiling, the study quantitatively followed how T-cell immune reconstitution unfolded in children after TCRalphabeta/CD19-depleted allogeneic hematopoietic cell transplantation.

Library preparation used PCR. The sequencer was an Illumina HiSeq 2500. TCR library preparation used molecular barcoding, with unique molecular identifiers applied to normalize quantification of the TCRbeta repertoire. TCRdb reprocessed the public reads (quality trimming at Q25 with fastp, clone calling with MiXCR) and kept in-frame beta chains. One record per CDR3 amino acid sequence lists the most common genes and DNA. The sample profile shows approximately 390,000 distinct CDR3 sequences; under 13% of them were found once. Roughly 5.5% of the sample is in the top ten clones. This clonotype was detected a few times. The specificity of this receptor is unknown. No base quality values were provided; no much bigger clone lies one nucleotide off. The germline V gene encodes CDR1 MNHEY and CDR2 SVGEGT. The CDR3 measures 11 amino acids from cysteine to phenylalanine. Only CDR3 DNA is held: 33 bases, read in frame from base 1. V lost 8 bases and J lost 8 bases; the stretch between them is 10 bases long.

The source of this sequence is a human donor who donated a stem cell graft to a child with acute myeloid leukemia. Recombination linked TRBV6-2 or TRBV6-3 to TRBJ2-1, with the D call perhaps TRBD1 or TRBD2, as 5 bases match in each case. This material consisted of PBMCs from the stem cell graft donor, taken from the stem cell graft. In nucleotide form, the sequence is TGTGCCAGCGGGACCGTACATGAGCAGTTCTTC. It is translated as CASGTVHEQFF.